This T cell receptor beta chain was sequenced during a study of cytotoxic CD8 clonotypes in ibrutinib-treated CLL. For the study at large: Investigators collected response samples after a median around 12 months of treatment, range 6 to 36. Study results and caveats: Clonality was elevated at ibrutinib response and had returned toward baseline at progression. The study found baseline clonality above age-matched healthy donors, tracking circulating CD8+ T-cell counts. Sustained-remission patients were sampled at different times than progressing patients were.

Libraries were prepared by immunoSEQ multiplex PCR; TCRdb keeps only in-frame clonotypes and omits some of them. This table has about 72,000 clones, 80% appearing once. V dropped 5 bases and J dropped 4; count of bases not matched to a gene: 6. In germline, CDR1 is GTSNPN, CDR2 SVGIG (reference sequence). CDR3 size: 13 residues. About this clone: The antigen is unknown.

Source: PBMCs, taken at disease progression, from a patient treated with ibrutinib. The receptor was isolated from a human donor with chronic lymphocytic leukemia. The chain carries TRBV30 and TRBJ1-1; TRBD1 matches 8 bases. The DNA for the CDR3 is TGTGCCTGGCGGACAGGGAGGGGCACTGAAGCTTTCTTT. Residues: CAWRTGRGTEAFF.